A single sample gave rise to the 10 T cell receptor beta chains below, sequenced in a study of shared clonotypes between healthy human individuals. Profiling relied on immunoSEQ multiplex PCR, and the TCRdb table lists in-frame clones only, not all of them. The sample records more than 550,000 clones, over 60% being singletons. The specimen sequenced was memory CD4+ T cells sorted from blood. Subset defined: CD45RA-negative fraction. These receptors came from a woman aged 25 to 39 in good health.

This clone was observed a single time. The CDR3 is CAWSVQGARGGGYTF. The CDR3 DNA follows: TGTGCCTGGAGTGTTCAGGGGGCGCGAGGAGGTGGCTACACCTTC. The rearrangement links TRBV30 to TRBJ1-2; 8 nucleotides line up with TRBD1. CDR3 length: 15 amino acids. Germline V gene lookup returns CDR1 GTSNPN and CDR2 SVGIG (reference sequence). Trimming removed 0 bases from V and 7 bases from J; junction bases left unmatched: 10.

This clone was picked up a small number of times. This rearrangement joins TRBV7-8 to TRBJ1-5; no clear D. V was trimmed by 3 bases and J by 7 bases, leaving 10 bases between them. The CDR3 contains 13 residues. Germline CDR1 SGHVS, CDR2 FQNEAQ. The CDR3 nucleotides are TGTGCCAGCAGCTTCATGGGTGGGCAGCCCCAGCATTTT. Amino acid sequence: CASSFMGGQPQHF.

This clone was detected many times. V gene TRBV9 combines with J gene TRBJ1-2; unclear D gene. The CDR3 length is 15 residues. V shed 0 bases and J shed 4 bases, with 13 bases lying between them. Looked up from germline, CDR1 is SGDLS and CDR2 is YYNGEE. Here the CDR3 DNA reads TGTGCCAGCAGCGTAGGGATCGGCAGACCCTATGGCTACACCTTC. This encodes CASSVGIGRPYGYTF. Variable domain in full (rest from reference TRBV9 and TRBJ1-2): DSGVTQTPKHLITATGQRVTLRCSPRSGDLSVYWYQQSLDQGLQFLIQYYNGEERAKGNILERFSAQQFPDLHSELNLSSLELGDSALYFCASSVGIGRPYGYTFGSGTRLTVV.

The chain has TRBV11-2 and TRBJ1-2; no definite D call. Germline V gene data show CDR1 as SGHAT and CDR2 as FQNNGV. Trimming took 5 bases from V and 0 from J, leaving 10 bases between them. CDR3 length: 14 residues. DNA of the CDR3: TGTGCCAGCAGCGGAGGAGGGACTAACTATGGCTACACCTTC. Protein: CASSGGGTNYGYTF.

The J gene is TRBJ1-4, the V gene TRBV28; D possibly corresponds to TRBD1 (6 bases). The CDR3 has 15 amino acids. V lost 6 bases to trimming and J lost 8 bases, with 19 bases between them. Germline-derived CDR1 and CDR2 are MDHEN and SYDVKM. Here the CDR3 reads CASRRGGPGHEKLFF. CDR3 DNA: TGTGCCAGCAGGAGGGGGGGACCAGGGCACGAAAAACTGTTTTTT.

The chain employs TRBV14 and TRBJ1-1, with D perhaps TRBD1 (6 bases). Germline V gene sequence: CDR1 SGHDN, CDR2 FVKESK. The CDR3 extends over 15 amino acids. V lost 2 bases and J 4 bases, leaving 14 bases between the germline ends. The CDR3 is CASSQLGARATEAFF. In nucleotides, the CDR3 is TGTGCCAGCAGCCAATTGGGGGCGCGAGCCACTGAAGCTTTCTTT. The variable domain in full, with the rest retrieved from reference TRBV14 and TRBJ1-1, is EAGVTQFPSHSVIEKGQTVTLRCDPISGHDNLYWYRRVMGKEIKFLLHFVKESKQDESGMPNNRFLAERTGGTYSTLKVQPAELEDSGVYFCASSQLGARATEAFFGQGTRLTVV.

A word on this clone: Sequence at one end of the junction differs from germline and may be a read error. V and J are TRBV2 and TRBJ1-1; a weak D match, TRBD1 (6 bases). Germline V CDR1 and CDR2: SNHLY, FYNNEI. This CDR3 is built from 13 residues. The CDR3 here is CAGRTVMNTEAFF. CDR3 sequence (DNA): TGTGCCGGCAGGACAGTTATGAACACTGAAGCTTTCTTT. Looking up the rest from reference TRBV2 and TRBJ1-1 gives the full variable domain: EPEVTQTPSHQVTQMGQEVILRCVPISNHLYFYWYRQILGQKVEFLVSFYNNEISEKSEIFDDQFSVERPDGSNFTLKIRSTKLEDSAMYFCAGRTVMNTEAFFGQGTRLTVV.

The chain is built from TRBV2 and TRBJ2-4; maybe TRBD2 (5 bases). Germline CDR1 and CDR2: SNHLY and FYNNEI. The CDR3 spans 13 residues. The V end was cut by 6 bases, the J end by 9 bases, with 15 bases between. The CDR3 region is CASRLLGEGIQYF. CDR3 in DNA: TGTGCCAGCAGATTACTGGGCGAGGGCATTCAGTACTTC.

V and J are TRBV28 and TRBJ2-7; tentatively, D is TRBD1 (7 bases). CDR1 MDHEN and CDR2 SYDVKM come from the germline V gene. CDR3 length: 13 residues. The germline V and J ends were trimmed by 3 bases and 7 bases, with 13 bases remaining between them. DNA for the CDR3: TGTGCCAGCAGTTTGGAGGGGGCGCGGGAGCAGTACTTC. Translated, it gives CASSLEGAREQYF.

This clone has at least ten counts. This sequence joins TRBV29-1 and TRBJ2-3; either TRBD1 or TRBD2 may fit D (7 bases each). CDR3 length: 15 residues. V was pared by 6 bases and J by 2 bases, with 18 bases between. CDR1 and CDR2 (germline): SQVTM, ANQGSEA. CDR3 bases: TGCAGCGTGACAGGGACGGGGGGCTTCACAGATACGCAGTATTTT. Protein sequence: CSVTGTGGFTDTQYF.